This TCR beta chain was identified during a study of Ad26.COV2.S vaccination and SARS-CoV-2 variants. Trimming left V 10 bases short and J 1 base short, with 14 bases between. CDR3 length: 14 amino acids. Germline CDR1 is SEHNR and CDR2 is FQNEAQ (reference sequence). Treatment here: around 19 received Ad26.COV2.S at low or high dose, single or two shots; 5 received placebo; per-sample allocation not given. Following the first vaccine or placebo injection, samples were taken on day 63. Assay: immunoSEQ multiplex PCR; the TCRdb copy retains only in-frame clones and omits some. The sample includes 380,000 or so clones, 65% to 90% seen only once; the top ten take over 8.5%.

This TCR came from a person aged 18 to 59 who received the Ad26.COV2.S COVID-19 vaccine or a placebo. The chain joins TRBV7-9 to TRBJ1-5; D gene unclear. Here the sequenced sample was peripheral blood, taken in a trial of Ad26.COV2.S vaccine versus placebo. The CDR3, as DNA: TGTGCCACTTCTGGTACGGAGAGCAATCAGCCCCAGCATTTT. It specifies CATSGTESNQPQHF. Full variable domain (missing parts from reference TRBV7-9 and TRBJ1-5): DTGVSQNPRHKITKRGQNVTFRCDPISEHNRLYWYRQTLGQGPEFLTYFQNEAQLEKSRLLSDRFSAERPKGSFSTLEIQRTEQGDSAMYLCATSGTESNQPQHFGDGTRLSIL.